This TCR beta chain derives from a study of blood T cell repertoires in COVID-19. Looking at the study overall: Acute and convalescent COVID-19 specimens originated in the United States, Italy and Spain. Nucleic acid was either cDNA or gDNA, and it came from T cells, B-cell-depleted T cells, or PBMCs.

Source study methods: The assay estimated nucleated cells by amplifying reference gene primers. TCRdb's copy holds only in-frame clones and misses some; the assay was immunoSEQ multiplex PCR. V and J calls plus clone size are reproduced from that table; the DNA served to infer D and trimming. The table includes 200,000 to 250,000 clones, roughly 85% detected once. Trimming cost V 1 base and J 7 bases, with 8 bases left between them. Germline CDR1 reads MNHEY; CDR2 reads SMNVEV (reference sequence). This CDR3 contains 14 residues. This receptor was identified in a woman between 40 and 50 years old with acute COVID-19. The chain couples TRBV27 to TRBJ1-6; D remains unclear. The sequenced sample was PBMCs or T cells enriched from blood (not recorded which). The CDR3 DNA sequence: TGTGCCAGCAGTTTATTGGAGGTAAATTCACCCCTCCACTTT. Translated: CASSLLEVNSPLHF.